A single T cell receptor (beta chain) is shown here with its context. Its target is not known. The length of the CDR3 is 15 residues. J lost 2 bases, V lost 5 bases, and 6 bases had no gene match. The data originate from a study of response to subunit inactivated influenza vaccine. TCRdb analysed the RT-PCR reads with MiXCR anew, one entry per CDR3 protein. Among about 240,000 distinct CDR3 sequences listed, about 12% were seen once. Broader study findings: After each seasonal influenza vaccination, few new T cells are recruited, the authors suggested.

This chain uses TRBV12-3 or TRBV12-4 with TRBJ2-1; 7 bases are shared with TRBD2. This material consisted of non-naive T cells sorted from PBMCs, taken approximately 15 days before vaccination. The clonotype comes from a man aged 45-65 years who received an inactivated influenza vaccine. The CDR3 nucleotides read TGTGCCAGCAGTCCTTCTGCGGGAGCCTACAATGAGCAGTTCTTC. Amino acids: CASSPSAGAYNEQFF.